The 20 T cell receptor beta chains presented below share a single source sample, sequenced in a study of T cell repertoires in cytomegalovirus infection. MiXCR was run by TCRdb on the reads, yielding one entry per CDR3 protein. In the table there are some 120,000 distinct CDR3 sequences, around 30% of which are singletons. Their specific antigens are unknown. Specimen: CD8+ T cells from cultured PBMCs, collected from culture after CMV antigen stimulation. The receptors derive from a human donor in good health (CMV status not recorded). Some clones in this sample may be carry-over from other donors' samples.

This sequence joins TRBV4-3 and TRBJ2-2; 11 bases agree with TRBD2. Germline V gives CDR1 LGHNA, CDR2 YSLEER. With 0 bases clipped from V and 6 bases from J, the junction kept 6 bases outside the gene matches. The CDR3 extends over 17 amino acids. DNA of the CDR3: TGCGCCAGCAGCCAAGACGGACTAGCGGGCCCCTCCGGGGAGCTGTTTTTT. Its protein is CASSQDGLAGPSGELFF.

This clonotype was counted a few times. The chain joins TRBV18 to TRBJ2-1; TRBD2 agrees at 9 bases. The germline gives CDR1 KGHSH, CDR2 LQKENI. This CDR3 contains 16 residues. V shed 0 bases, J shed 4 bases, and the junction held 4 bases outside the gene matches. CDR3 DNA sequence: TGTGCCAGCTCACCACCCAGCGGGGGGCTATACAATGAGCAGTTCTTC. Translation: CASSPPSGGLYNEQFF.

The chain uses TRBV5-1 and TRBJ2-5; tentative D call: TRBD1 (5 bases). Germline CDR1 SGHRS, CDR2 YFSETQ. V lost 3 bases and J 5 bases, leaving 17 bases between the germline ends. This CDR3 has 15 amino acids. The CDR3 bases are TGCGCCAGCAGCTCTTTAGGGGCTAGGGGCGAGACCCAGTACTTC. This translates into CASSSLGARGETQYF. The whole variable domain, filled in from reference TRBV5-1 and TRBJ2-5, reads KAGVTQTPRYLIKTRGQQVTLSCSPISGHRSVSWYQQTPGQGLQFLFEYFSETQRNKGNFPGRFSGRQFSNSRSEMNVSTLELGDSALYLCASSSLGARGETQYFGPGTRLLVL.

This clonotype was seen more than once but under ten times. J is TRBJ2-7 and V is TRBV6-2 or TRBV6-3; TRBD1 matches 9 bases. CDR3 length: 14 amino acids. With 6 bases clipped from V and 6 bases from J, the junction kept 9 bases outside the gene matches. CDR1 is MNHEY and CDR2 is SVGEGT in the germline V gene. Written as DNA, the CDR3 is TGTGCCAGCAGCGGCCGGGACAGGGAGTTCGAGCAGTACTTC. As protein: CASSGRDREFEQYF.

This chain joins TRBV27 and TRBJ2-7; possible D gene TRBD2, 5 bases. CDR1 MNHEY and CDR2 SMNVEV come from the germline V gene (reference sequence). Trimming left V 3 bases short and J 7 bases short, with 13 bases between. There are 13 residues in the CDR3. The CDR3 here is CASSFGVSGEQYF. CDR3 coding DNA: TGTGCCAGCAGTTTCGGGGTATCGGGAGAGCAGTACTTC.

This chain connects TRBV5-8 to TRBJ1-5; TRBD1 agrees at 12 bases. CDR3 length equals 19 residues. Germline V gene lookup returns CDR1 SGHTS and CDR2 YDEGEE. The ends lost 3 bases at V and 2 bases at J; junction bases unmatched: 12. The DNA of the CDR3 is TGTGCCAGCAGCTCATGGGGGACAGGGGGCCAGGCGGGCAATCAGCCCCAGCATTTT. It encodes CASSSWGTGGQAGNQPQHF.

This clonotype was counted ten times or more. This chain uses TRBV7-2 with TRBJ2-7; D is possibly TRBD2 (6 bases). Looked up from germline, CDR1 is SGHTA and CDR2 is FQGNSA. V was trimmed by 1 base and J by 4 bases, leaving 11 bases between them. The CDR3 has 14 residues. CDR3 nucleotide sequence: TGTGCCAGCAGCTTAGGCGGGGCAGGATACGAGCAGTACTTC. It codes for CASSLGGAGYEQYF.

The chain links TRBV7-2 to TRBJ2-5; a possible D gene is TRBD1 (8 bases). Germline lookup yields CDR1 SGHTA and CDR2 FQGNSA. The length of the CDR3 is 16 residues. Trimming cost V 5 bases and J 4 bases, with 20 bases left between them. This chain's CDR3 is CASSPRGRGHTETQYF. The CDR3 DNA reads as TGTGCCAGCAGCCCCAGGGGGCGGGGGCACACAGAGACCCAGTACTTC.

This clonotype appeared a few times. J is TRBJ2-7 and V is TRBV7-2; D is tentatively TRBD1 or TRBD2 (6 bases each). V was clipped by 5 bases and J by 0 bases, with 11 bases between them. CDR1 is SGHTA and CDR2 is FQGNSA in the germline V gene. This CDR3 comprises 14 residues. CDR3 sequence reads: CASSPSGASYEQYF. The CDR3, as DNA: TGTGCCAGCAGCCCCTCGGGGGCCTCCTACGAGCAGTACTTC.

By sample share, this clonotype is medium-sized. V usage is TRBV4-1 and J usage is TRBJ1-5; 7 nucleotides agree with TRBD1. The CDR3 runs to 17 residues. V was pared by 1 base and J by 0 bases, with 6 bases of the junction left unmatched. CDR1 and CDR2 from the germline V gene are MGHRA and YSYEKL. In DNA form, the CDR3 reads TGCGCCAGCAGCCAAGCTGCCCGGACAGGTAGCAATCAGCCCCAGCATTTT. As protein: CASSQAARTGSNQPQHF.

This rearrangement joins TRBV29-1 to TRBJ2-1; tentatively, D is TRBD2 (5 bases). CDR1 and CDR2 (germline): SQVTM, ANQGSEA. There are 16 residues in the CDR3. Trimming took off 4 bases at V and 1 base at J, with 17 bases between the two ends. CDR3 loop: CSVVSPDGVSYNEQFF. For the CDR3, the DNA is TGCAGCGTTGTCAGTCCCGACGGGGTATCCTACAATGAGCAGTTCTTC.

The rearrangement links TRBV5-6 to TRBJ2-5; perhaps TRBD2 as D (5 bases). This CDR3 is 15 amino acids long. V lost 4 bases, J lost 5 bases, and 18 bases lay in between. The germline V gene has CDR1 SGHDT and CDR2 YYEEEE. The CDR3 reads CASSNPPSGEETQYF. The CDR3 region has the DNA TGTGCCAGCAGCAACCCACCGAGTGGGGAGGAGACCCAGTACTTC.

This clonotype has only a few counts. The V call is TRBV4-1, the J call TRBJ2-2, with TRBD1 matching over 7 bases. Germline V gene lookup returns CDR1 MGHRA and CDR2 YSYEKL. Trimming at V came to 0 bases and at J to 5 bases, leaving 15 bases not matched to a gene. CDR3 length equals 19 residues. The CDR3 DNA reads TGCGCCAGCAGCCAAGATAATACCGAGGGGGCGCGTCTGACCGGGGAGCTGTTTTTT. It specifies CASSQDNTEGARLTGELFF.

The V call is TRBV7-9, the J call TRBJ2-3, with 9 bases fitting TRBD2. V lost 6 bases, J lost 2 bases, and 6 bases stayed unmatched. The CDR3 sequence is 15 residues long. Germline loops: CDR1 SEHNR, CDR2 FQNEAQ (reference sequence). The chain's CDR3 is CASSGSGGVTDTQYF. The DNA for the CDR3 is TGTGCCAGCAGTGGTAGCGGGGGAGTCACAGATACGCAGTATTTT.

This clonotype showed up just a few times. This chain's CDR3 is CASNPGQGRTGELFF. DNA for the CDR3: TGTGCCAGCAATCCCGGACAGGGAAGAACCGGGGAGCTGTTTTTT. The chain has TRBV2 and TRBJ2-2, with TRBD1 matching 8 bases. Per the germline V gene, CDR1 is SNHLY and CDR2 is FYNNEI. The CDR3 runs 15 residues. J gave up 5 bases and V 7 bases, and 9 bases lay outside the gene matches.

This clonotype was counted between two and nine times. The rearrangement joins TRBV27 to TRBJ2-5, with 10 bases identical to TRBD2. The germline CDR1 and CDR2 sequences are MNHEY and SMNVEV (reference sequence). The CDR3 loop spans 14 amino acids. The V segment lost 4 bases and the J segment 7 bases; nucleotides outside the gene matches: 6. The CDR3 is CASSSSGGAVTQYF. DNA for the CDR3: TGTGCCAGCAGTTCCAGCGGGGGGGCTGTGACCCAGTACTTC.

This clonotype was seen ten or more times. The chain employs TRBV7-2 and TRBJ2-3; 11 nucleotides agree with TRBD2. Trimming cost V 1 base and J 5 bases; bases outside gene matches: 5. Per germline, CDR1 SGHTA and CDR2 FQGNSA. CDR3 length equals 16 residues. The CDR3 bases are TGTGCCAGCAGCTTAGTTGTAGCGGGGGGGCAAGATACGCAGTATTTT. Protein product: CASSLVVAGGQDTQYF.

There are many counts of this clonotype. The gene calls are TRBV11-2 and TRBJ2-5, with 8 nucleotides matching TRBD2. Unmatched junction bases numbered 8, after V lost 6 bases and J lost 2 bases. Germline CDR1 is SGHAT and CDR2 is FQNNGV. The CDR3 is 15 amino acids. The CDR3 nucleotides read TGTGCCAGCAGTCAAGTGGCGGGGGGACAAGAGACCCAGTACTTC. This translates into CASSQVAGGQETQYF.

This clonotype was counted ten times or more. The chain is built from TRBV7-9 and TRBJ2-7; 7 positions agree with TRBD1. Germline V CDR1 and CDR2: SEHNR, FQNEAQ (reference sequence). V gave up 5 bases and J gave up 3 bases; unmatched junction bases: 10. This CDR3 comprises 15 residues. The CDR3 nucleotides are TGTGCCAGCAGCACTCCGACAGGGCTGTTCTACGAGCAGTACTTC. Translated: CASSTPTGLFYEQYF.

This clonotype turned up a few times. This chain links TRBV28 with TRBJ2-2, with D maybe TRBD2 (5 bases). V gave up 2 bases and J gave up 6 bases, with 19 bases separating them. Germline values: CDR1 MDHEN, CDR2 SYDVKM. CDR3 length: 17 amino acids. In DNA, the CDR3 is TGTGCCAGCAGTTTACTCCCCGAGCGGCTAGGAGCCGGGGAGCTGTTTTTT. Protein product: CASSLLPERLGAGELFF.